The source of this T cell receptor (beta chain) is a study of blood T cells in healthy people across ages. The CDR3 is 11 residues long. The V and J ends lost 10 bases and 8 bases respectively, with 13 bases between them. Germline V gene lookup returns CDR1 KGHDR and CDR2 SFDVKD. Study-wide results and caveats: Significant beta diversity loss was already apparent by age about 42, declining roughly linearly. Donors of long life had a larger count of naive CD4+ cells and greater diversity than aged donors.

Alongside a J-beta primer mix, a sample-barcoded 5' primer served in a second PCR lasting roughly 7 to 11 cycles. Unique molecular identifiers of 12 random nucleotides labeled each cDNA. TCRdb itself ran the 5' RACE reads through MiXCR, one entry per CDR3 protein. The table has more than 700,000 distinct CDR3 sequences, less than 60% seen once. Regarding this clonotype: Its antigen is as yet unknown.

Total RNA was isolated from each sample in quantities of at least 5 micrograms. The sample was blood. The chain uses TRBV24-1 and TRBJ1-2; tentative D call: TRBD1 (6 bases). This receptor was obtained from a man at least 80 years old in good health. The CDR3 region is CATEGGYGYTF. The CDR3 DNA follows: TGTGCCACGGAAGGGGGATACGGCTACACCTTC.